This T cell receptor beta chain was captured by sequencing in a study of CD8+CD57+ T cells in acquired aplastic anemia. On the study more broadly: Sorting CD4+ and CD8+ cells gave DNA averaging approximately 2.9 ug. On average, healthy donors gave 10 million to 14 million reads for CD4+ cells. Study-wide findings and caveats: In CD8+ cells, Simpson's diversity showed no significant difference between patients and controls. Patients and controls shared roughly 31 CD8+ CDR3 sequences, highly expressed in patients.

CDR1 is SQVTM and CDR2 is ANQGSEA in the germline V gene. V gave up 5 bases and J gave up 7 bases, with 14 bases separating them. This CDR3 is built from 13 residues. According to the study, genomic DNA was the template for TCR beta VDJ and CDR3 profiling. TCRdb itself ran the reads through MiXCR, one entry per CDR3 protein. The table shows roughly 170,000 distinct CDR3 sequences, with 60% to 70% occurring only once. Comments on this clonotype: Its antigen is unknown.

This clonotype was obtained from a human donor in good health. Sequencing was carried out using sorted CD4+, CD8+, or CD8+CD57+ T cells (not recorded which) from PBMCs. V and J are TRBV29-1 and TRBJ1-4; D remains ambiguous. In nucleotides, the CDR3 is TGCAGCGTTCGACAACCCTCAGTTGAAAAACTGTTTTTT. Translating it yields CSVRQPSVEKLFF.